The source of this T cell receptor beta chain is a study of response to subunit inactivated influenza vaccine. Findings and caveats of the study: Seasonal influenza vaccination, on each occasion, was suggested by the authors to recruit few new T cells.

Germline V gene lookup returns CDR1 MNHEY and CDR2 SVGAGI. With 0 bases removed from V and 8 bases from J, the gap between germline ends came to 8 bases. CDR3 length: 13 residues. TCRdb called the RT-PCR reads again in MiXCR, with one record for every CDR3 protein. The repertoire holds about 780,000 distinct CDR3 sequences, with 18% as singletons. This clonotype was seen ten or more times. Its antigen is still unknown. This chain connects TRBV6-5 to TRBJ1-5, with D possibly TRBD1 on 5 matching bases. This receptor was identified in a middle-aged man who received an inactivated influenza vaccine. The material sequenced was PBMCs from blood, taken approximately 5 days after vaccination. This CDR3 reads CASSYSGVKPQHF. In DNA form, the CDR3 reads TGTGCCAGCAGTTACTCAGGGGTGAAGCCCCAGCATTTT.